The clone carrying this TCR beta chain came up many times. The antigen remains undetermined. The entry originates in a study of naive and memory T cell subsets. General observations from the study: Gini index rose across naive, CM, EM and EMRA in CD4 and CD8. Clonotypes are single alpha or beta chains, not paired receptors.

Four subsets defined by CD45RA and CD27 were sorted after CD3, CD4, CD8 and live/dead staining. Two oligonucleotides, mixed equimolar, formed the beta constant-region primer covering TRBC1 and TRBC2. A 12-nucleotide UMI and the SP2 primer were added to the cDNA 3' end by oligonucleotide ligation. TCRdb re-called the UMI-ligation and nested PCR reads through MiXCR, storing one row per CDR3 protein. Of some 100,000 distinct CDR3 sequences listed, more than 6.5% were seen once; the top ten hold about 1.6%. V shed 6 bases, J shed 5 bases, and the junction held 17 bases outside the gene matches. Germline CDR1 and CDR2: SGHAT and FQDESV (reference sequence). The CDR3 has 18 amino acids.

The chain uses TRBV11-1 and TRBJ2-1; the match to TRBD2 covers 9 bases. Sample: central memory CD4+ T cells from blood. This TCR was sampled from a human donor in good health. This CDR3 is CASSSGTSSRPENNEQFF. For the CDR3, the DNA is TGTGCCAGCAGTTCCGGGACTAGCTCCCGCCCGGAAAACAATGAGCAGTTCTTC.